This TCR beta chain appears in the sequencing data of a study of shared clonotypes between healthy human individuals (TCRdb year 2020). About the study as a whole: The cohort comprised two women and a few men aged 18 to 49 years. For each donor, three plates each were used for CD4 naive and CD4 memory, two plates were used for CD8 naive, and one plate was used for CD8 memory. Each donor's leukapheresis produced roughly between roughly 0.9 and 8.9 billion PBMCs. To increase sequencing depth and limit assay-specific biases, TCR repertoire library preparation and sequencing were carried out by different laboratories using diverse techniques. To estimate repertoire size and how much clonotypes are shared between individuals, the study performed deep sequencing of blood TCR repertoires from roughly five healthy adults. Study-wide conclusions, independent of this receptor: Compared with non-shared clonotypes, clonotypes shared by all four sorted-subset donors had higher generation probabilities. The genetic and exposure-history diversity represented was limited by the small number of donors. Across a handful of donors, roughly 5.4% of naive CD4, roughly 3.8% of naive CD8, around 2.5% of memory CD4, and roughly 0.41% of memory CD8 clonotypes were shared. Only blood was sampled, and tissue TCR repertoires likely differ from those in blood. Naive subsets generally had larger estimated clonotype richness than memory subsets. Pairwise subsampling indicated that sequencing depth was expected to affect the degree of clonotype sharing among donors. Rarefaction of sorted-subset datasets indicated incomplete sequencing despite the large sequencing depth.

For the CD8 naive samples, CD45RO-negative cells were positively selected for CCR7, yielding a CD45RA+CCR7+ population from which TemRA cells were excluded. The donors were healthy, HIV-negative adults with no recently reported acute infections or vaccinations. All donors were Caucasian adults living in Nashville, Tennessee, USA. Blood was obtained by leukapheresis, after which PBMCs were separated by Ficoll-Histopaque density gradient centrifugation and cryopreserved in liquid nitrogen vapor phase. Analytical flow cytometry was used to check the purity and quantity of each magnetically sorted T cell population. Genomic DNA was isolated from each sorted fraction and quantified by UV absorbance on a Nanodrop 2000c. Using the deep immunoSEQ assay, TCR CDR3 regions were amplified from genomic DNA by multiplex PCR. For each cell subset, the extracted genomic DNA was distributed evenly across all wells of several immunoSEQ 96-well plates, and each plate served as one replicate. For sorted subsets, around 0.2 ug genomic DNA, equal to about 30,000 T cell genomes, was loaded into each replicate PCR. Purified libraries were measured with a Qubit 3.0 fluorometer, size-checked on a Bioanalyzer 2100, and measured again with the KAPA Library Quantification kit. Every immunoSEQ 96-well plate was sequenced on a separate single-read 150-cycle Illumina NextSeq 550 flow cell. Processing in the source paper ran as follows. Because only junctional sequences without quality scores were contained in the immunoSEQ output, filtering matching that applied to full-length reads could not be performed. To assign V/J genes and CDR3, sequences were annotated against IMGT germline references using PyIR, a Python wrapper for IgBLAST v1.9. Reads were filtered out if the reads had weak V/J assignments (E-value above 1e-6), no CDR3, stop codons, out-of-frame junctions, or ambiguous translated residues. V3J clonotypes were defined as sequences sharing the same inferred V gene, J gene, and CDR3 amino acid sequence. The percentage overlap between two repertoires was calculated by dividing the number of shared unique clonotypes by the size of the smaller repertoire. RTK rarefaction, the Chao1 estimator, and Recon v2.1 estimates of unobserved clonotypes were used to assess repertoire richness. Generation probabilities were computed with OLGA for all TCRbeta clonotypes obtained by the gDNA method from a handful of donors. Sourced from immuneACCESS, this table was stored by TCRdb with only in-frame sequences that have V and J called. A share of the clones is absent; for the studies checked, an unresolved V gene accounts for under half, and the remainder has no known explanation. The V and J calls and clone size are taken from that table; D and trimming were inferred from the DNA. Recorded for this sample are more than 2 million clones; about 94% of them occurred a single time. The ten largest clones represent more than 0.95% of the sample.

About this clone: The antigen this receptor binds is unknown. No base qualities exist here, and no much larger clone lies one base off it.

The sequence came from a man between 18 and 29 years old in good health. The sequencing sample was made of naive CD8+ T cells sorted from blood. In light of the paper, this sample's cell subset or site label describes: CD45RA+CCR7+.

CDR3 reads: CASSLETYSPLHF. The DNA sequence reads TGTGCCAGCAGCTTGGAAACGTATTCACCCCTCCACTTT. This sequence uses TRBV5-4 and TRBJ1-6; the D gene identity is not certain. From its cysteine to its phenylalanine, the CDR3 spans 13 amino acids. Only the CDR3 region is kept as DNA, spanning 39 bases read in frame from base 1. Trimming removed 0 bases from V and 8 bases from J, leaving 6 bases between the germline ends. CDR1 and CDR2 are read off the germline V gene (reference sequence) as SGHNT and YYREEE.